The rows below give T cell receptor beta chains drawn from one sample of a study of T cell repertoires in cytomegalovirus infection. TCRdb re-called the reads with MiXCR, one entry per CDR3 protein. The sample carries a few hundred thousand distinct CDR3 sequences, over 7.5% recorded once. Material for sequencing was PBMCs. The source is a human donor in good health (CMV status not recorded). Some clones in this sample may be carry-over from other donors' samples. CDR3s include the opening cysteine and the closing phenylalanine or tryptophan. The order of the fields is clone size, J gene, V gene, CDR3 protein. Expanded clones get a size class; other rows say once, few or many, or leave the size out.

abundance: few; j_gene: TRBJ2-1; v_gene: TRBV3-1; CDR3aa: CASSFRTPYNEQFF
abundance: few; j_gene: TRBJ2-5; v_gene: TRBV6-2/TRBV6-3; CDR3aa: CANSLFPGTGVRETQYF
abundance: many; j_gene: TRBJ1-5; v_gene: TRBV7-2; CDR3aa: CASSRGRHSNQPQHF
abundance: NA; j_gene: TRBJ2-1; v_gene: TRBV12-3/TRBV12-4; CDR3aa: CASRHEPGTYEDEQFF
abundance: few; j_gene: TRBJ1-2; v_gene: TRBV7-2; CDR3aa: CASSRGVMDGYTF
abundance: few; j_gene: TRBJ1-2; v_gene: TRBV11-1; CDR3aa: CVSSSRGRNDYGYTF
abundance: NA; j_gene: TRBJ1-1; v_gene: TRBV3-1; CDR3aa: CASAHSNPQGTEAFF
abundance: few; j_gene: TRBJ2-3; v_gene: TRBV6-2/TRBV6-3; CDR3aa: CASSPGLGRTDTQYF
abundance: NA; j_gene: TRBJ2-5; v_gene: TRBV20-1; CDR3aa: CSASDPESKETQYF
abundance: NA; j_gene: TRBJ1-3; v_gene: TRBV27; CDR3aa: CASRTGTGEAGNTIYF
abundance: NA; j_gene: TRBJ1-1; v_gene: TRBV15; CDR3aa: CATSQGPTENTEAFF
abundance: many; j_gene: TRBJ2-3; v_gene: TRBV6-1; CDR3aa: CASSIKGVTDTQYF
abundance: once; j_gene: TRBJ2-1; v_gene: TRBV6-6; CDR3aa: CASSYTPGPYNEQFF
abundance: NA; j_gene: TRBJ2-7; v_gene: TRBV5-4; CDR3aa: CASSSGLAGGPGEQYF
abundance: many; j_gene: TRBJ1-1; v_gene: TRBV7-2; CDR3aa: CASSPRAGARNTEAFF
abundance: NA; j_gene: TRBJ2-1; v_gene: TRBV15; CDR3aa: CATSRAEAQGVTDNEQFF
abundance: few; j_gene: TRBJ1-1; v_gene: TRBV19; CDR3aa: CASTLGASEAFF
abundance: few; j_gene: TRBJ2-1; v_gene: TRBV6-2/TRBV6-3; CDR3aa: CASSASSGGGNEQFF
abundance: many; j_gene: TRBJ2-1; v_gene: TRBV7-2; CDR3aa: CASSSQGIEQFF
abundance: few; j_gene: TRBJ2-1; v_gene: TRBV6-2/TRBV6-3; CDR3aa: CASSYAAGVYNEQFF
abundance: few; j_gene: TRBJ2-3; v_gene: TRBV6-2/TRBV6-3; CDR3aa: CASSYSGTGSPDTQYF
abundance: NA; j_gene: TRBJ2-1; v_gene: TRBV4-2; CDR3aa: CASSQDGGYNEQFF
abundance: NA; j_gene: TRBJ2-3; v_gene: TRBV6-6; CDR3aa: CASSPPFLTSGLTDTQYF
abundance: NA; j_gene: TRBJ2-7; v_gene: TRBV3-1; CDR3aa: CASSQAGVEQYF
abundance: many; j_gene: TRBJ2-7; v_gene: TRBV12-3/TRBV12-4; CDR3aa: CASSRSAGGYEQYF
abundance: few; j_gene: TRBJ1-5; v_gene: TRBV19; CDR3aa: CASSSRGQGLYSNQPQHF
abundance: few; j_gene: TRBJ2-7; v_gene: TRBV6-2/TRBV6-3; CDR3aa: CASRSTGTGEYEQYF
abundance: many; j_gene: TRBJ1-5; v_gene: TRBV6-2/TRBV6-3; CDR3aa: CASSYSTPVQPQHF
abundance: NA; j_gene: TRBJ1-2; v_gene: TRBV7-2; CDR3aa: CASSLEIQNYGYTF
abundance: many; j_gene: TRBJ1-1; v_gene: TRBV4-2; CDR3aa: CASSPAGSTNTEAFF
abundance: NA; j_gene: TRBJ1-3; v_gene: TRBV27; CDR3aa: CASSFAGRVGNTIYF
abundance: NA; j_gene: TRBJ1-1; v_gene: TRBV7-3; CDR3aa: CASSSTPGNTEAFF
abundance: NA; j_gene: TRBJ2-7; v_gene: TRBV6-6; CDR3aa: CASSFTTSGYEQYF
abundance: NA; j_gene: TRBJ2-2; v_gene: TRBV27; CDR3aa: CASSHNGRTGELFF
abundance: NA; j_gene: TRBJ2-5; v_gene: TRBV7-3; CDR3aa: CASSPSGNKETQYF
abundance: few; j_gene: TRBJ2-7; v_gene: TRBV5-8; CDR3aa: CASSSVGLAGVFIYEQYF
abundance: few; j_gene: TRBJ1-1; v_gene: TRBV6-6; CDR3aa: CASATGYNTEAFF
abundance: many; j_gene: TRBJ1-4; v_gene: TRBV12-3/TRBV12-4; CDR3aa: CASSLEARGSTRSEKLFF
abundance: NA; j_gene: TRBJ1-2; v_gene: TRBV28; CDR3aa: CASRGVEGAELYTF
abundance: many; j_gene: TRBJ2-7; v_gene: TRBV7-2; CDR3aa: CASSRGTSGIYEQYF